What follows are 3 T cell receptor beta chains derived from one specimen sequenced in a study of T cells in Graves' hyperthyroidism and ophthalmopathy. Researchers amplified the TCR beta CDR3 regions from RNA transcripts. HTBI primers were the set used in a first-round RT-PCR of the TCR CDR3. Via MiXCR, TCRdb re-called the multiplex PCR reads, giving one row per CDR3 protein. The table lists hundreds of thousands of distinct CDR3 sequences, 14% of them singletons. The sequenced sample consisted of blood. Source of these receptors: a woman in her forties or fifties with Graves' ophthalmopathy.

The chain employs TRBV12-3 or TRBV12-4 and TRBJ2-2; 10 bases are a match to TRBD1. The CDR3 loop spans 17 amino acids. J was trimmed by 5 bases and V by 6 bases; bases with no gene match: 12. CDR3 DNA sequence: TGTGCCAGCAGCCAACCGGGACAGGGGTATCGAACCGGGGAGCTGTTTTTT. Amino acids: CASSQPGQGYRTGELFF.

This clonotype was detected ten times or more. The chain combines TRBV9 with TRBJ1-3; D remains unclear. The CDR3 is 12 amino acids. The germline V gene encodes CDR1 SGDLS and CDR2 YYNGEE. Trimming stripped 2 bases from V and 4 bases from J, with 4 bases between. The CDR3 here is CASSVSGNTIYF. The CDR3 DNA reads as TGTGCCAGCAGCGTCAGCGGAAACACCATATATTTT.

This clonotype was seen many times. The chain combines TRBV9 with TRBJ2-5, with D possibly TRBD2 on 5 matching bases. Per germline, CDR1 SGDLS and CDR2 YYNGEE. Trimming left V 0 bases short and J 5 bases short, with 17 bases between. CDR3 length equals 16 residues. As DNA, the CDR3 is TGTGCCAGCAGCGTAGAACCGGGTACTAGAACCGAGACCCAGTACTTC. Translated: CASSVEPGTRTETQYF.